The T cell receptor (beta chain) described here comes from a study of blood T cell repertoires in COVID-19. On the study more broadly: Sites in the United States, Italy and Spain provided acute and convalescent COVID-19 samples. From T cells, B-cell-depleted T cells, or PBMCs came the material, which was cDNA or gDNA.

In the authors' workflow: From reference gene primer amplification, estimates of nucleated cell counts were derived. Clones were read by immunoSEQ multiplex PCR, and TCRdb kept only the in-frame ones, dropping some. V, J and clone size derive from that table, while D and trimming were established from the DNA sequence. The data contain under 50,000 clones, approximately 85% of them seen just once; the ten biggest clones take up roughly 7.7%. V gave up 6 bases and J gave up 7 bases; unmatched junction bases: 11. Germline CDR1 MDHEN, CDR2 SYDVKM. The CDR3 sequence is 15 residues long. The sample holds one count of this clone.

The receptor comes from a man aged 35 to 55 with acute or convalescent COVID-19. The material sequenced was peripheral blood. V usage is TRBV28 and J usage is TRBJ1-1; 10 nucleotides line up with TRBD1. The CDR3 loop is CASSLPGGQGFEAFF. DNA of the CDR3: TGTGCCAGCAGCTTACCTGGGGGACAGGGGTTTGAAGCTTTCTTT.